What follows are 23 T cell receptor beta chains derived from one specimen sequenced in a study of T cell responses to AZD1222 COVID-19 vaccine. Clones were read by immunoSEQ multiplex PCR, and TCRdb kept only the in-frame ones, dropping some. The sample records some 130,000 clones, around 90% being singletons. Sequencing used peripheral blood, obtained on day 0 of AZD1222 vaccination. Source of these receptors: an adult in good health.

The chain links TRBV4-3 to TRBJ2-7; D possibly corresponds to TRBD1 (6 bases). V lost 2 bases and J 0 bases, leaving 17 bases between the germline ends. The germline CDR1 and CDR2 sequences are LGHNA and YSLEER. The CDR3 extends over 17 amino acids. The chain's CDR3 is CASSQYTGSLSSYEQYF. CDR3 nucleotide sequence: TGCGCCAGCAGCCAATATACAGGGTCGCTCAGCTCCTACGAGCAGTACTTC.

CDR3 region: CASQGDQPQHF. DNA for the CDR3: TGTGCCAGTCAGGGGGATCAGCCCCAGCATTTT. V usage is TRBV12-3 or TRBV12-4 and J usage is TRBJ1-5; 7 nucleotides agree with TRBD1. The CDR3 runs to 11 residues. J was trimmed by 5 bases and V by 9 bases; bases with no gene match: 1.

The chain links TRBV4-3 to TRBJ2-2; D may be TRBD1 or TRBD2 (5 bases each). The CDR3 is 16 residues long. The V gene's germline CDR1 is LGHNA and CDR2 YSLEER. V lost 2 bases and J 0 bases, leaving 10 bases between the germline ends. CDR3 DNA: TGCGCCAGCAGCCAACACCAGGGAGCGAACACCGGGGAGCTGTTTTTT. The encoded protein is CASSQHQGANTGELFF.

This sequence joins TRBV3-1 (or the pseudogene TRBV3-2) and TRBJ2-5; a possible D gene is TRBD2 (6 bases). This CDR3 is 17 amino acids long. V gave up 3 bases and J gave up 2 bases, with 19 bases separating them. Per the germline V gene, CDR1 is LGHDT and CDR2 is YNNKEL (reference sequence). As DNA, the CDR3 is TGTGCCAGCAGCCACAGGGAAAAATGGACTATACAAGAGACCCAGTACTTC. It yields the protein CASSHREKWTIQETQYF.

The chain couples TRBV6-1 to TRBJ2-1, with D possibly matching TRBD1 (5 bases). Germline assignment: CDR1 MNHNS and CDR2 SASEGT. V lost 2 bases to trimming and J lost 5 bases, with 7 bases between them. CDR3 length: 13 residues. Here the CDR3 reads CASSETTDNEQFF. DNA of the CDR3: TGTGCCAGCAGTGAAACGACAGACAATGAGCAGTTCTTC.

In this sample, this clone turned up once. CDR3 coding DNA: TGTGCCAGCAGCTTGCGGGGAAAACTGTTTTTT. Its translation: CASSLRGKLFF. The chain recombines TRBV7-9 with TRBJ1-4; no firm D call. The CDR3 covers 11 residues. Trimming pared 3 bases from V and 10 bases from J, leaving 6 bases between. The germline V gene encodes CDR1 SEHNR and CDR2 FQNEAQ (reference sequence).

The rearrangement uses TRBV13 and TRBJ2-7; the match to TRBD1 covers 9 bases. The CDR3 contains 17 residues. The germline V gene has CDR1 PRHDT and CDR2 FYEKMQ (reference sequence). V lost 4 bases, J lost 3 bases, and 13 bases stayed unmatched. CDR3 protein: CASSSRLLGTGLYEQYF. The CDR3 region has the DNA TGTGCCAGCAGCTCGAGGTTGTTGGGGACAGGGCTCTACGAGCAGTACTTC.

The chain joins TRBV2 to TRBJ2-7, with 7 bases matching TRBD1. The germline CDR1 and CDR2 sequences are SNHLY and FYNNEI. CDR3 length equals 14 residues. The V and J ends lost 6 bases and 0 bases, in that order; junction bases with no gene match: 5. The CDR3 is CASRAGTDSYEQYF. The CDR3, as DNA: TGTGCCAGCAGGGCCGGGACAGACTCCTACGAGCAGTACTTC.

V gene TRBV7-2 combines with J gene TRBJ2-2, with 8 bases matching TRBD2. Germline lookup yields CDR1 SGHTA and CDR2 FQGNSA. The CDR3 runs 18 residues. Trimming removed 5 bases from V and 3 bases from J; junction bases left unmatched: 14. This chain's CDR3 is CASSQRAGAGAYTGELFF. In DNA form, the CDR3 reads TGTGCCAGCAGCCAACGCGCGGGAGCGGGGGCCTACACCGGGGAGCTGTTTTTT.

The chain joins TRBV28 to TRBJ1-5; TRBD1 matches at 8 bases. The CDR3 spans 18 residues. The germline gives CDR1 MDHEN, CDR2 SYDVKM. The V gene end was trimmed by 8 bases and the J gene end by 0 bases; junction bases not matched to a gene: 15. CDR3 in DNA: TGTGCCAGCCCCCCCCTGGGACAGGCGATCTATAGCAATCAGCCCCAGCATTTT. It is translated as CASPPLGQAIYSNQPQHF.

The chain links TRBV10-3 to TRBJ2-6; D is perhaps TRBD2 (7 bases). V lost 3 bases and J lost 0, with 15 bases in between. The CDR3 loop spans 18 amino acids. Germline lookup yields CDR1 ENHRY and CDR2 SYGVKD. In nucleotides, the CDR3 is TGTGCCATCAGTGATTCGAGCGGGACACGCTCTGGGGCCAACGTCCTGACTTTC. The encoded protein is CAISDSSGTRSGANVLTF.

In this sample, this clone turned up a few times. This chain connects TRBV7-2 to TRBJ2-1; 10 nucleotides align to TRBD2. The V and J ends lost 5 bases and 4 bases, in that order; junction bases with no gene match: 8. The CDR3 is 16 amino acids. From germline, CDR1 is SGHTA and CDR2 FQGNSA. The CDR3 region has the DNA TGTGCCAGCAGCCCCAGACTAGCGGGCGCATACAATGAGCAGTTCTTC. Protein: CASSPRLAGAYNEQFF.

A single count supports this clone. CDR3 coding DNA: TGTGCCAGCTCCCGGGACAGTAACTATGGCTACACCTTC. Amino acid sequence: CASSRDSNYGYTF. The V gene is TRBV6-1, the J gene TRBJ1-2; 7 bases are shared with TRBD1. J was trimmed by 1 base and V by 8 bases; bases with no gene match: 4. This CDR3 region has 13 residues. Germline V lookup: CDR1 MNHNS, CDR2 SASEGT.

The rearrangement joins TRBV10-3 to TRBJ1-5, with D unclear. Germline assignment: CDR1 ENHRY and CDR2 SYGVKD. V lost 0 bases to trimming and J lost 2 bases, with 2 bases between them. The CDR3 is 13 amino acids. CDR3 loop: CAISESRNQPQHF. CDR3 nucleotides: TGTGCCATCAGTGAGTCCCGCAATCAGCCCCAGCATTTT.

The J gene is TRBJ1-1, the V gene TRBV5-5; D not certain. V was shortened by 1 base and J by 2 bases, with 12 bases between the two germline ends. The length of the CDR3 is 15 residues. Per the germline V gene, CDR1 is SGHKS and CDR2 is YYEKEE (reference sequence). CDR3: CASSLWLTGNTEAFF. The DNA of the CDR3 is TGTGCCAGCAGCTTGTGGCTGACGGGAAACACTGAAGCTTTCTTT.

The chain couples TRBV27 to TRBJ1-6, with D perhaps matching TRBD1 (6 bases). Trimming stripped 6 bases from V and 11 bases from J, with 17 bases between. The germline V gene encodes CDR1 MNHEY and CDR2 SMNVEV (reference sequence). The CDR3 is 14 amino acids. The CDR3 region is CASRVAGVSTPLHF. For the CDR3, the DNA is TGTGCCAGCAGGGTAGCAGGGGTTTCGACACCCCTCCACTTT.

The rearrangement links TRBV28 to TRBJ1-1; 9 nucleotides match TRBD1. This CDR3 contains 14 residues. V trimming: 10 bases; J trimming: 6 bases; junction bases outside the gene matches: 12. Per the germline V gene, CDR1 is MDHEN and CDR2 is SYDVKM. The CDR3 nucleotides are TGTGCCATCTGGGGGACAGGGAAGATGGCTGAAGCTTTCTTT. Amino acids: CAIWGTGKMAEAFF.

The chain joins TRBV5-6 to TRBJ1-6, with 8 bases matching TRBD1. The germline V gene has CDR1 SGHDT and CDR2 YYEEEE. The CDR3 consists of 16 residues. V dropped 2 bases and J dropped 8; count of bases not matched to a gene: 9. As DNA, the CDR3 is TGTGCCAGCAGCTTAGTTCTAGGACAGGGAGATTCACCCCTCCACTTT. It yields the protein CASSLVLGQGDSPLHF.

Written as DNA, the CDR3 is TGTGCCAGTAGTCCACGTAACTATGGCTACACCTTC. It is translated as CASSPRNYGYTF. This sequence joins TRBV19 and TRBJ1-2; D remains ambiguous. Trimming removed 5 bases at V and 1 base at J, with 5 bases between. The CDR3 is made up of 12 amino acids. CDR1 is LNHDA, CDR2 SQIVND, per germline (reference sequence).

CDR3 nucleotide sequence: TGTGCCAGCACCGGGGCAATAGGCGAGCAGTACTTC. Its translation is CASTGAIGEQYF. The rearrangement links TRBV28 to TRBJ2-7; D possibly matches TRBD1 or TRBD2 (5 bases each). Trimming took 7 bases from V and 6 from J, leaving 13 bases between them. The CDR3 runs to 12 residues. Germline CDR1 and CDR2: MDHEN and SYDVKM.

The V call is TRBV11-1, the J call TRBJ1-2; unclear D gene. V was shortened by 1 base and J by 8 bases, with 11 bases between the two germline ends. CDR1 and CDR2 from the germline V gene are SGHAT and FQDESV (reference sequence). The CDR3 has 13 amino acids. CDR3 in amino acids: CASSLESFEGYTF. The CDR3 DNA reads as TGTGCCAGCAGCTTAGAGTCCTTTGAGGGCTACACCTTC.

The rearrangement uses TRBV28 and TRBJ2-3, with 8 bases identical to TRBD2. Trimming at V came to 2 bases and at J to 0 bases, leaving 4 bases not matched to a gene. The V gene's germline CDR1 is MDHEN and CDR2 SYDVKM. The CDR3 runs to 16 residues. CDR3 sequence reads: CASSLQAGGSTDTQYF. CDR3 nucleotide sequence: TGTGCCAGCAGTTTACAGGCGGGAGGCAGCACAGATACGCAGTATTTT.

The chain joins TRBV6-5 to TRBJ1-1, with D perhaps TRBD1 (5 bases). Germline V gives CDR1 MNHEY, CDR2 SVGAGI. This CDR3 is 15 amino acids long. V gave up 0 bases and J gave up 5 bases, with 13 bases separating them. In DNA, the CDR3 is TGTGCCAGCAGTTACTCTTGGGACGCGCATACTGAAGCTTTCTTT. Its protein is CASSYSWDAHTEAFF.